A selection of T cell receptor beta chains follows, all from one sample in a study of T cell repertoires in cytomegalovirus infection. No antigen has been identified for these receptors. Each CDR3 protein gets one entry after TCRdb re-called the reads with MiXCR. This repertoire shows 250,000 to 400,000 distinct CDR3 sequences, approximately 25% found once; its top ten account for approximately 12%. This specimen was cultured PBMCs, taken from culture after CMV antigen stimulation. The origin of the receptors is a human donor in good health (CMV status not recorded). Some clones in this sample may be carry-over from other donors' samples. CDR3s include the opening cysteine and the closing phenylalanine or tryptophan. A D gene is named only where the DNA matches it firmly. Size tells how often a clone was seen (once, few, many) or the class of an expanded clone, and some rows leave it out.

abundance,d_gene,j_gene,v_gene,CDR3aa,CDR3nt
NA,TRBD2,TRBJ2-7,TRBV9,CASSVGLAGVSLVEQYF,TGTGCCAGCAGCGTAGGTCTAGCGGGAGTCTCTCTGGTCGAGCAGTACTTC
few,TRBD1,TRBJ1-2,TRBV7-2,CASSLDKTGMDYGYTF,TGTGCCAGCAGCTTGGACAAGACAGGGATGGACTATGGCTACACCTTC
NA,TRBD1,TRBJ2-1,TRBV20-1,CSAPRQGPYNEQFF,TGCAGTGCTCCACGACAGGGGCCCTACAATGAGCAGTTCTTC
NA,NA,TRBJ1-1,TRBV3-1,CASSQTEGTEAFF,TGTGCCAGCAGCCAAACGGAGGGGACTGAAGCTTTCTTT
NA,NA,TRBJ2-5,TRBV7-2,CASSVAGGLETQYF,TGTGCCAGCAGCGTAGCTGGGGGGCTGGAGACCCAGTACTTC
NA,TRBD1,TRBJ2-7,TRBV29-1,CSVRPGTGSYEQYF,TGCAGCGTTCGACCCGGGACAGGGTCCTACGAGCAGTACTTC
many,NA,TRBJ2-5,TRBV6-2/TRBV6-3,CASYFHPGGRETQYF,TGTGCCAGCTACTTTCACCCCGGGGGGCGAGAGACCCAGTACTTC
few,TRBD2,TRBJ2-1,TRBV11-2,CASSPSGPYNEQFF,TGTGCCAGCAGCCCTAGCGGACCCTACAATGAGCAGTTCTTC
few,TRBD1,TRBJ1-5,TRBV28,CASSFSDRGLQPQHF,TGTGCCAGCAGTTTCTCCGACAGGGGGCTTCAGCCCCAGCATTTT
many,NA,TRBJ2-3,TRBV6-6,CATARGTQYF,TGTGCCACCGCCCGAGGCACGCAGTATTTT
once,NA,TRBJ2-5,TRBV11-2,CASSLARGPQETQYF,TGTGCCAGCAGCTTAGCGAGGGGCCCCCAAGAGACCCAGTACTTC
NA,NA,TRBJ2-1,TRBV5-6,CASSTDFYNEQFF,TGTGCCAGCAGCACGGACTTTTACAATGAGCAGTTCTTC
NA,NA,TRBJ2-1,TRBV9,CASSVFFRGPGYNEQFF,TGTGCCAGCAGCGTATTTTTTAGAGGCCCGGGTTACAATGAGCAGTTCTTC
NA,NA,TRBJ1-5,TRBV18,CASSQLGGGSNQPQHF,TGTGCCAGCTCACAACTCGGGGGGGGGAGCAATCAGCCCCAGCATTTT
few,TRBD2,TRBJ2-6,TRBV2,CASTPRASGPLSGANVLTF,TGTGCCAGCACTCCCCGGGCTAGCGGGCCACTGTCTGGGGCCAACGTCCTGACTTTC
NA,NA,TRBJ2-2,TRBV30,CAWSKGAEGGELFF,TGTGCCTGGAGTAAAGGGGCAGAGGGCGGGGAGCTGTTTTTT
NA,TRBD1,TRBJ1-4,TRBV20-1,CSARGIGDSSPTNEKLFF,TGCAGTGCTAGAGGGATTGGGGACAGTTCGCCAACTAATGAAAAACTGTTTTTT
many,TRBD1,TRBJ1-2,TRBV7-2,CASSSRDSYGYTF,TGTGCCAGCAGCTCTAGGGACAGCTATGGCTACACCTTC
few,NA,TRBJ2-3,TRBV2,CASSLGTITDTQYF,TGTGCCAGCAGCCTCGGGACCATCACAGATACGCAGTATTTT
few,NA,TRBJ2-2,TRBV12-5,CASGLVLGDATGELFF,TGTGCTAGTGGTTTGGTACTCGGGGATGCGACCGGGGAGCTGTTTTTT
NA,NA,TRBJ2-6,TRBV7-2,CASSLPLGVGANVLTF,TGTGCCAGCAGCTTACCACTTGGGGTCGGGGCCAACGTCCTGACTTTC
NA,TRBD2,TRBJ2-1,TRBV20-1,CSASVGLAGKSYNEQFF,TGCAGTGCTAGTGTCGGACTAGCGGGAAAATCTTACAATGAGCAGTTCTTC
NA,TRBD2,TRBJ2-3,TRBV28,CASRMGGRASTQYF,TGTGCCAGCAGAATGGGCGGGAGGGCATCCACGCAGTATTTT
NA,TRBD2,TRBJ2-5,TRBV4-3,CASSPDLAGDGNQYF,TGCGCCAGCAGCCCTGACTTAGCGGGAGATGGCAACCAGTACTTC
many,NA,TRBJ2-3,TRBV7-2,CASSTMRAGQYF,TGTGCCAGCAGCACCATGAGGGCTGGGCAGTATTTT
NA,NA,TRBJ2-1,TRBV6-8,CASSYDHNRVEQFF,TGTGCCAGCAGTTACGACCACAACCGGGTTGAGCAGTTCTTC
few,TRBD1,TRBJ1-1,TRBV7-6,CASSLGLAGGGNTEAFF,TGTGCCAGCAGCTTAGGATTAGCAGGGGGCGGTAACACTGAAGCTTTCTTT
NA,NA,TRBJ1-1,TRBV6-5,CASSYSGHGTATEAFF,TGTGCCAGCAGTTACTCGGGGCACGGTACGGCCACTGAAGCTTTCTTT
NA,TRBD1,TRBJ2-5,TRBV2,CASSGQGAGETQYF,TGTGCCAGCAGCGGACAGGGGGCAGGAGAGACCCAGTACTTC
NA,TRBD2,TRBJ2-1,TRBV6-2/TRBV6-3,CASRRSGGNEQFF,TGTGCCAGCAGAAGATCGGGAGGGAATGAGCAGTTCTTC
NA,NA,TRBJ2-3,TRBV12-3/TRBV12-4,CASSSDSSTDTQYF,TGTGCCAGCAGTTCCGACAGTAGCACAGATACGCAGTATTTT
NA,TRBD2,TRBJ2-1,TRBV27,CASSFPGLAGGPEEQFF,TGTGCCAGCAGTTTTCCGGGACTAGCGGGAGGGCCCGAGGAGCAGTTCTTC